The rows below give T cell receptor beta chains drawn from one sample of a study of blood T cell repertoires in COVID-19. Only in-frame clones appear in the TCRdb table, and some are missing; sequencing was by immunoSEQ multiplex PCR. The sample has roughly 120,000 clones; about nine tenths are singletons. The sample was peripheral blood. Receptor source: a woman between 65 and 79 years old with acute or convalescent COVID-19. Both conserved end residues are part of each CDR3. The D gene is left open where the match is weak. The listing skips clone size in some rows; elsewhere it reads once, few, many or a size class.

V gene	D gene	clone size	CDR3 length	J gene	CDR3 DNA	CDR3 protein
TRBV30	TRBD1	-	16	TRBJ1-2	TGTGCCTGGAGTCGGGCAGGGGGTTACCCGACGGGAGGCTACACCTTC	CAWSRAGGYPTGGYTF
TRBV9	TRBD2	-	16	TRBJ2-1	TGTGCCAGCAGCCCCCAGGTTAGCGGGATAAACAATGAGCAGTTCTTC	CASSPQVSGINNEQFF
TRBV5-6	TRBD1	-	12	TRBJ2-7	TGTGCCAGCAGCCCACAGGGGTACGAGCAGTACTTC	CASSPQGYEQYF
TRBV7-3	TRBD2	-	15	TRBJ2-7	TGTGCCAGCAGCTTGAGCGGGGGGGCCGGATACGAGCAGTACTTC	CASSLSGGAGYEQYF
TRBV7-9	-	few	17	TRBJ2-2	TGTGCCAGCAGCTTTGGCCCTTTGATGGGGAGTCCCGGGGAGCTGTTTTTT	CASSFGPLMGSPGELFF
TRBV18	-	few	21	TRBJ1-1	TGTGCCAGCTCACAGTGGTTTTCGGGGGGTAGGACACTCGTATACGGGACTGAAGCTTTCTTT	CASSQWFSGGRTLVYGTEAFF
TRBV18	-	-	13	TRBJ2-5	TGTGCCAGCTCACGCCGGGATCTAGAGACCCAGTACTTC	CASSRRDLETQYF
TRBV14	-	-	14	TRBJ1-2	TGTGCCAGCAGCCAAGCCCAGGGAGGGAAAGGCTACACCTTC	CASSQAQGGKGYTF
TRBV9	TRBD1	few	16	TRBJ1-2	TGTGCCAGCAGCCCACACCCCGGACAGGGGGACTATGGCTACACCTTC	CASSPHPGQGDYGYTF
TRBV5-1	-	few	15	TRBJ1-2	TGCGCCAGCAGCTCCCCCTACCAGGGCCCCTATGGCTACACCTTC	CASSSPYQGPYGYTF
TRBV3-1/TRBV3-2	-	-	14	TRBJ1-1	TGTGCCAGCAGCCAAGGGGGGGGCGGCACTGAAGCTTTCTTT	CASSQGGGGTEAFF
TRBV12-3/TRBV12-4	-	-	12	TRBJ1-6	TGTGCCAGCAGTTTTGAGAATTCACCCCTCCACTTT	CASSFENSPLHF
TRBV5-1	-	few	16	TRBJ2-5	TGCGCCAGCAGCCCGACCCCACTAGGGTCCCAAGAGACCCAGTACTTC	CASSPTPLGSQETQYF
TRBV28	-	few	15	TRBJ2-7	TGTGCCAGCAGCCCCCCGTTAGTGGGAGATTACGAGCAGTACTTC	CASSPPLVGDYEQYF
TRBV3-1/TRBV3-2	-	-	15	TRBJ1-1	TGTGCCAGCAGCCAGTTACCCCCGGGAAACACTGAAGCTTTCTTT	CASSQLPPGNTEAFF
TRBV7-2	TRBD1	-	16	TRBJ1-2	TGTGCCAGCAGCTTAGATGTACAGGGGGCGCTGTATGGCTACACCTTC	CASSLDVQGALYGYTF
TRBV19	TRBD1	-	14	TRBJ1-2	TGTGCCAGTAGTGCCGGACAGGCCTACTATGGCTACACCTTC	CASSAGQAYYGYTF
TRBV24-1	TRBD2	-	17	TRBJ2-3	TGTGCCACCAGTGCCCAACCCCTCACTAGCGTCCCAGATACGCAGTATTTT	CATSAQPLTSVPDTQYF
TRBV7-9	-	-	14	TRBJ1-1	TGTGCCAGCAGCTTGATGGCTCTGAACACTGAAGCTTTCTTT	CASSLMALNTEAFF
TRBV7-9	-	-	12	TRBJ1-2	TGTGCCAGCAGCCCAGAGGGACTTGGCTACACCTTC	CASSPEGLGYTF
TRBV27	-	-	18	TRBJ2-2	TGTGCCAGCAGTTTATCTGGGCCACCCCTCAAGGTGGTCGGGGAGCTGTTTTTT	CASSLSGPPLKVVGELFF
TRBV5-5	-	-	15	TRBJ2-6	TGTGCCAGCAGCCTCGGGAGATCTGGGGCCAACGTCCTGACTTTC	CASSLGRSGANVLTF
TRBV6-5	TRBD2	-	15	TRBJ2-7	TGTGCCAGCAGAGTCCGAGCGGGGAGCTCCTACGAGCAGTACTTC	CASRVRAGSSYEQYF
TRBV9	TRBD2	-	16	TRBJ2-1	TGTGCCAGCAGCGCAGACCCCTCGCGGGGGGGCTATGAGCAGTTCTTC	CASSADPSRGGYEQFF
TRBV2	-	once	11	TRBJ2-7	TGTGCCAGCAGTGACAGGGGAGAGCAGTACTTC	CASSDRGEQYF
TRBV7-6	-	-	14	TRBJ2-3	TGTGCCAGCAGCTCCCGCGGGGGCACAGATACGCAGTATTTT	CASSSRGGTDTQYF
TRBV3-1/TRBV3-2	-	-	12	TRBJ1-2	TGTGCCAGCAGCCTCGCCTTAGCTGGCTACACCTTC	CASSLALAGYTF
TRBV28	TRBD1	once	15	TRBJ1-2	TGTGCCAGCAGTCTCGAAATGGACAGGGCGCGCGGCTACACCTTC	CASSLEMDRARGYTF
TRBV10-1	TRBD2	-	16	TRBJ2-3	TGCGCCAGCAGTGATCGGACTAGCGGGGGGAAAAGTACGCAGTATTTT	CASSDRTSGGKSTQYF
TRBV28	TRBD1	-	15	TRBJ1-3	TGTGCCAGCAGTGCGGGACAGCTCTCTGGAAACACCATATATTTT	CASSAGQLSGNTIYF
TRBV5-1	TRBD1	-	16	TRBJ2-2	TGCGCCAGCAGCTTGGGTTGGACAGGTTCCACCGGGGAGCTGTTTTTT	CASSLGWTGSTGELFF
TRBV2	TRBD1	once	15	TRBJ1-3	TGTGCCAGCAGGGGACAGGGGGCGACTGGAAACACCATATATTTT	CASRGQGATGNTIYF
TRBV5-5	-	-	15	TRBJ2-5	TGTGCCAGCAGCTTGGGGCTGACAACGCAAGAGACCCAGTACTTC	CASSLGLTTQETQYF
TRBV10-3	TRBD2	-	15	TRBJ2-3	TGTGCCATTCAGCCGGTAGCGGGAAGCACAGATACGCAGTATTTT	CAIQPVAGSTDTQYF
TRBV5-4	TRBD1	once	16	TRBJ2-7	TGTGCCAGCAGCCCGGGGAAGGGACAGGCTCTATACGAGCAGTACTTC	CASSPGKGQALYEQYF
TRBV19	-	-	16	TRBJ2-2	TGTGCCAGCAGCCAAGGCCTGGCACCCCGGGGCGGGGAGCTGTTTTTT	CASSQGLAPRGGELFF
TRBV19	TRBD1	-	14	TRBJ2-1	TGTGCCAGTAGTATATCTGGGACAGGCAATGAGCAGTTCTTC	CASSISGTGNEQFF
TRBV4-2	-	-	16	TRBJ2-2	TGTGCCAGCAGCCCACCTAGCGCAACGAACACCGGGGAGCTGTTTTTT	CASSPPSATNTGELFF
TRBV30	TRBD2	-	13	TRBJ2-5	TGCACTAGCGGGGGGCCCGGCGGAGAGACCCAGTACTTC	CTSGGPGGETQYF
TRBV3-1/TRBV3-2	-	-	15	TRBJ2-1	TGTGCCAGCAGCCAAGTTCTCAGCTCCTACAATGAGCAGTTCTTC	CASSQVLSSYNEQFF
TRBV7-3	TRBD1	-	15	TRBJ2-2	TGTGCCAGCAGCTCATGGACAGGGGGAGGAGGGGAGCTGTTTTTT	CASSSWTGGGGELFF
TRBV12-5	-	-	16	TRBJ1-1	TGTGCTAGTGGTTTGGGGCCCCCGACATGGAACACTGAAGCTTTCTTT	CASGLGPPTWNTEAFF
TRBV7-9	-	-	12	TRBJ2-3	TGTGCCAGCAGCTTAGGGCTAGATACGCAGTATTTT	CASSLGLDTQYF
TRBV10-3	-	-	16	TRBJ1-5	TGTGCCATCAGTGAGTCGATGGGGCAGAGCAATCAGCCCCAGCATTTT	CAISESMGQSNQPQHF
TRBV5-6	-	-	18	TRBJ1-4	TGTGCCAGCAGCTTGGCCACTGGGGTAGCCGGGGGAAATGAAAAACTGTTTTTT	CASSLATGVAGGNEKLFF
TRBV7-9	-	-	15	TRBJ1-6	TGTGCCAGCAGCTTCAATACGGGGATTGATTCACCCCTCCACTTT	CASSFNTGIDSPLHF
TRBV2	-	-	11	TRBJ2-1	TGTGCCAGCGACCAGGAAGGGAGGCAGTTCTTC	CASDQEGRQFF
TRBV30	-	-	11	TRBJ1-1	TGTGCGACGAGCCGGGGGGGCAGGGCTTTCTTT	CATSRGGRAFF